The 16 T cell receptor beta chains listed next were all sequenced from one sample in a study of low-dose radiotherapy and immunotherapy resistance in tumors. As to time point: before trial treatment. First-strand cDNA relied on TRAV- and TRBV-specific primers spanning alpha and beta chains. TCRs were amplified for roughly 20 PCR cycles with a constant-region primer and V-primer adapter. MiXCR was run by TCRdb on the reads, yielding one entry per CDR3 protein. There are 64,000 or so distinct CDR3 sequences in the sample; about 26% occur only once, and under 7% lies in the top ten. The material was PBMCs, obtained before treatment. Receptor source: a male donor with rectosigmoid adenocarcinoma.

This clonotype was recorded at least ten times. In nucleotides, the CDR3 is TGTGCCAGCTCGCAGGGACAAAACACCGGGGAGCTGTTTTTT. This sequence encodes CASSQGQNTGELFF. J is TRBJ2-2 and V is TRBV18; TRBD1 might be the D (6 bases). CDR1 and CDR2 (germline): KGHSH, LQKENI. V lost 6 bases and J 2 bases, leaving 10 bases between the germline ends. The CDR3 length is 14 residues.

V gene TRBV7-6 combines with J gene TRBJ2-7; D remains unclear. The V and J ends lost 5 bases and 8 bases respectively, with 19 bases between them. Germline V CDR1 and CDR2: SGHVS, FNYEAQ. CDR3 size: 14 residues. CDR3 DNA: TGTGCCAGCAGCGCCGGTCATGGCTTTCCGAAGCAGTACTTC. It specifies CASSAGHGFPKQYF.

This clonotype was found many times. The V gene is TRBV28, the J gene TRBJ1-4; a weak D match, TRBD1 (6 bases). V lost 3 bases, J lost 3 bases, and 8 bases lay in between. CDR1 is MDHEN and CDR2 is SYDVKM in the germline V gene. There are 14 residues in the CDR3. Written as DNA, the CDR3 is TGTGCCAGCAGTTTGGGGGGCGCTAATGAAAAACTGTTTTTT. Translating gives CASSLGGANEKLFF.

This clonotype was counted many times. The chain joins TRBV10-3 to TRBJ1-1, with 10 positions matching TRBD1. Germline trimming cut 9 bases from V and 1 base from J; bases unmatched to any gene: 5. CDR3 length equals 14 residues. CDR1 is ENHRY, CDR2 SYGVKD, per germline. CDR3 sequence reads: CAIRQGAGNTEAFF. The CDR3 nucleotides are TGTGCCATAAGACAGGGGGCCGGGAACACTGAAGCTTTCTTT.

V and J are TRBV7-2 and TRBJ2-1; 9 nucleotides line up with TRBD2. The CDR3 spans 18 residues. CDR1 SGHTA and CDR2 FQGNSA come from the germline V gene. V was clipped by 5 bases and J by 7 bases; unmatched bases: 18. The CDR3 sequence is CASSPWSFAGGRGNEQFF. The CDR3 region has the DNA TGTGCCAGCAGCCCCTGGTCCTTTGCGGGGGGGCGGGGGAATGAGCAGTTCTTC. Full variable domain (rest looked up from reference TRBV7-2 and TRBJ2-1): GAGVSQSPSNKVTEKGKDVELRCDPISGHTALYWYRQSLGQGLEFLIYFQGNSAPDKSGLPSDRFSAERTGGSVSTLTIQRTQQEDSAVYLCASSPWSFAGGRGNEQFFGPGTRLTVL.

CDR3 protein: CASSVGVSVTEAFF. Here the CDR3 DNA reads TGTGCCAGCAGCGTAGGGGTTTCGGTCACTGAAGCTTTCTTT. The genes are TRBV9 and TRBJ1-1, with D unclear. Germline CDR1 and CDR2: SGDLS and YYNGEE. The CDR3 contains 14 residues. The V and J ends lost 0 bases and 4 bases respectively, with 10 bases between them.

Turning to this clonotype: This likely came from a read error, as a far larger clone is one base away. The chain recombines TRBV29-1 with TRBJ2-5; unclear D gene. The CDR3 consists of 10 residues. Germline values: CDR1 SQVTM, CDR2 ANQGSEA. V lost 3 bases, J lost 11 bases, and 10 bases lay in between. In nucleotides, the CDR3 is TGCAGCGTTGATACCAATGAGCAGTACTTC. Protein sequence: CSVDTNEQYF. Based on the CDR3 plus reference TRBV29-1 and TRBJ2-5, the full variable domain is SAVISQKPSRDICQRGTSLTIQCQVDSQVTMMFWYRQQPGQSLTLIATANQGSEATYESGFVIDKFPISRPNLTFSTLTVSNMSPEDSSIYLCSVDTNEQYFGPGTRLLVL.

With regard to this clonotype: A far larger clone is one nucleotide away, so this likely arose from a read error. CDR3 in amino acids: CSVDRGEQYF. CDR3 nucleotide sequence: TGCAGCGTAGACCGCGGTGAGCAGTACTTC. The rearrangement joins TRBV29-1 to TRBJ2-5, with no clear D. CDR3 length equals 10 residues. Germline loops: CDR1 SQVTM, CDR2 ANQGSEA. The V and J ends lost 6 bases and 11 bases respectively, with 13 bases between them.

The V gene is TRBV29-1, the J gene TRBJ2-3; 9 nucleotides line up with TRBD2. This CDR3 region has 15 residues. Looked up from germline, CDR1 is SQVTM and CDR2 is ANQGSEA. V lost 5 bases and J lost 4; bases outside the gene matches: 10. The CDR3 nucleotides read TGCAGCGTTTCCGACGGACTAGCGCTCGCAGATACGCAGTATTTT. It is translated as CSVSDGLALADTQYF.

This chain connects TRBV26 to TRBJ2-7. TRBV26 corresponds to a pseudogene. The CDR3 runs 12 residues. CDR3 in amino acids: CASSLKGYQQYF. The CDR3 nucleotides read TGTGCCAGCAGTTTAAAGGGTTACCAGCAGTACTTC.

The chain recombines TRBV18 with TRBJ1-3, with D maybe TRBD1 (6 bases). V gave up 0 bases and J gave up 3 bases, with 15 bases separating them. The CDR3 extends over 17 amino acids. In germline, CDR1 is KGHSH, CDR2 LQKENI. This chain's CDR3 is CASSPPIDRFGGNTIYF. CDR3 nucleotide sequence: TGTGCCAGCTCACCACCGATTGACAGGTTCGGTGGAAACACCATATATTTT.

For this clonotype: A read error likely explains this, since a far larger clone differs by one base. The conserved phenylalanine or tryptophan normally closing the CDR3 is absent here, so this likely arose from a read error. The chain employs TRBV10-2 and TRBJ2-2; 11 nucleotides align to TRBD2. Germline CDR1 is WSHSY and CDR2 is SAAADI. CDR3 size: 15 residues. The chain's CDR3 is CASSDSLAGAGELFL. In DNA form, the CDR3 reads TGTGCCAGCAGTGACTCACTAGCGGGAGCCGGGGAGCTGTTTCTT.

CDR3 sequence reads: CASSPGTGYQPQHF. CDR3 nucleotides: TGTGCCAGCAGTCCCGGGACAGGGTACCAGCCCCAGCATTTT. The chain links TRBV11-2 to TRBJ1-5; 9 bases are a match to TRBD1. V shed 6 bases, J shed 7 bases, and the junction held 7 bases outside the gene matches. The CDR3 length is 14 residues. Germline CDR1 and CDR2: SGHAT and FQNNGV.

This clonotype was found many times. The chain recombines TRBV28 with TRBJ2-5; D may be TRBD1 or TRBD2 (5 bases each). The germline V and J ends were trimmed by 7 bases and 1 base, with 13 bases remaining between them. This CDR3 spans 14 amino acids. Germline CDR1 is MDHEN and CDR2 is SYDVKM. As DNA, the CDR3 is TGTGCCAGCAAGGGGTCCGGGACCCAAGAGACCCAGTACTTC. Amino acid sequence: CASKGSGTQETQYF.

This clonotype was seen ten or more times. V usage is TRBV7-9 and J usage is TRBJ2-3; D remains ambiguous. Germline loops: CDR1 SEHNR, CDR2 FQNEAQ (reference sequence). V was cut by 6 bases and J by 6 bases, with 16 bases left in between. The CDR3 sequence is 14 residues long. The CDR3, as DNA: TGTGCCAGCAGGGCTGACGAAGGATCGGATACGCAGTATTTT. This sequence encodes CASRADEGSDTQYF.

Many counts were recorded for this clonotype. The V gene is TRBV3-1, the J gene TRBJ2-3; no reliable D call. V lost 5 bases and J 2 bases, leaving 14 bases between the germline ends. There are 15 residues in the CDR3. Germline CDR1 is LGHDT and CDR2 is YNNKEL (reference sequence). The CDR3 bases are TGTGCCAGCAGCGGAACGGCCGATCACACAGATACGCAGTATTTT. This sequence encodes CASSGTADHTDTQYF.